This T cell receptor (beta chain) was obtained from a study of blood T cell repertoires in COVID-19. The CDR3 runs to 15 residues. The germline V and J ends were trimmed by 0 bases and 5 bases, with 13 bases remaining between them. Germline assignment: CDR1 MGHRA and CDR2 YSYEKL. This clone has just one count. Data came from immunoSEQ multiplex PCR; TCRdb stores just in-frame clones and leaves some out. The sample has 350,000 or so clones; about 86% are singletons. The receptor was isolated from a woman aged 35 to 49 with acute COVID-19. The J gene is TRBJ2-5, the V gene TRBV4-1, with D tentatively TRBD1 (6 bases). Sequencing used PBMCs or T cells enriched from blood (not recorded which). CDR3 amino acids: CASSQDSGVSETQYF. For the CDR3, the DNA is TGCGCCAGCAGCCAAGACTCAGGGGTTTCGGAGACCCAGTACTTC.